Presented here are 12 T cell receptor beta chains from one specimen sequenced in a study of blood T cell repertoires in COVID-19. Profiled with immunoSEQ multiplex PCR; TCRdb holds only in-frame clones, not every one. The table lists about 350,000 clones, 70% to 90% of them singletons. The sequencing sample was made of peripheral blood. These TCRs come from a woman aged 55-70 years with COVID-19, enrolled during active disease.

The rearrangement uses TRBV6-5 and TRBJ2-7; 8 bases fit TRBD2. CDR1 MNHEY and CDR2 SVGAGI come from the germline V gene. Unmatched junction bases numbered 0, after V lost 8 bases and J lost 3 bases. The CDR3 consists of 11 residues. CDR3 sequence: CASGTSYEQYF. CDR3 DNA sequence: TGTGCCAGCGGGACTAGCTACGAGCAGTACTTC.

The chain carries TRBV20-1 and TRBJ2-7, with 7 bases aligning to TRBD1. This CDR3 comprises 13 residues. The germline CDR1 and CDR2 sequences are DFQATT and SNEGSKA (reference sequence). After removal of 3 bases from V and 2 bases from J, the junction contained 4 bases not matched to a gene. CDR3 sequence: CSASDRVTYEQYF. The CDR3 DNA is TGCAGTGCTAGTGACAGGGTCACCTACGAGCAGTACTTC.

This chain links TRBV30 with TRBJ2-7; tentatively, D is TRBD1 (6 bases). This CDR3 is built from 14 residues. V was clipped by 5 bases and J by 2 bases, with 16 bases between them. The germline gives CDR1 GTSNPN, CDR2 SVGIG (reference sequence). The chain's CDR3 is CAWSSPRGAYEQYF. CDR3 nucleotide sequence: TGTGCCTGGTCAAGCCCCAGGGGAGCCTACGAGCAGTACTTC.

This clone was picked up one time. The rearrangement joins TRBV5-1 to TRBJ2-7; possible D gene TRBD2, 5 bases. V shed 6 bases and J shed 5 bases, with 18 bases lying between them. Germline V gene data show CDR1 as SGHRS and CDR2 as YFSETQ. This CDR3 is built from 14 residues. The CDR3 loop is CASTPGSNRNEQYF. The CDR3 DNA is TGCGCCAGCACCCCGGGAAGCAATCGTAACGAGCAGTACTTC.

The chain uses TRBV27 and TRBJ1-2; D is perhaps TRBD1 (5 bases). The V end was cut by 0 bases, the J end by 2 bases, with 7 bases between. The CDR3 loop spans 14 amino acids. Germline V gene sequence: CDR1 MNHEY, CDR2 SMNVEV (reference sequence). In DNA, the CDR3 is TGTGCCAGCAGTTTATCTTGGGGCAACTATGGCTACACCTTC. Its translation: CASSLSWGNYGYTF.

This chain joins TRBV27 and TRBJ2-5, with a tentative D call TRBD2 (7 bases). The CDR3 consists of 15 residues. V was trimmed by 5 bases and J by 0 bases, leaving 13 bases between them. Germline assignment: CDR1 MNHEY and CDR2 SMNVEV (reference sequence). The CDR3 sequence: CASSIGGGYQETQYF. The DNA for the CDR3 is TGTGCCAGCAGTATAGGGGGGGGGTACCAAGAGACCCAGTACTTC.

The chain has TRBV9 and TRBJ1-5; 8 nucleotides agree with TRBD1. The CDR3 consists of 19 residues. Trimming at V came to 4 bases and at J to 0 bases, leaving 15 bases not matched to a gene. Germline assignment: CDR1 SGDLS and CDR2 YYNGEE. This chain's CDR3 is CASSPRGRDRSYSNQPQHF. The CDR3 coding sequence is TGTGCCAGCAGCCCTAGAGGTCGGGACAGGTCATATAGCAATCAGCCCCAGCATTTT.

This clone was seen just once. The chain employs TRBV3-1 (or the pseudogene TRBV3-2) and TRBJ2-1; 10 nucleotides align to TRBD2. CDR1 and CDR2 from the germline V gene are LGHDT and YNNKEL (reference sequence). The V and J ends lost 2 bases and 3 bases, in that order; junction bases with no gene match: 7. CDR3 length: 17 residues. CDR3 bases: TGTGCCAGCAGCCAACGCCTAGCGGGGGTTCTCTACAATGAGCAGTTCTTC. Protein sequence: CASSQRLAGVLYNEQFF.

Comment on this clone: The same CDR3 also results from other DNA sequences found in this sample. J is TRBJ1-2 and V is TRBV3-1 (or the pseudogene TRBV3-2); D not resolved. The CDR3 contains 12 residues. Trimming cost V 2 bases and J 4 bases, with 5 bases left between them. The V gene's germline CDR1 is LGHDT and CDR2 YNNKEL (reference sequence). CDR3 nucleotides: TGTGCCAGCAGCCAAACTGCCTATGGCTACACCTTC. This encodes CASSQTAYGYTF.

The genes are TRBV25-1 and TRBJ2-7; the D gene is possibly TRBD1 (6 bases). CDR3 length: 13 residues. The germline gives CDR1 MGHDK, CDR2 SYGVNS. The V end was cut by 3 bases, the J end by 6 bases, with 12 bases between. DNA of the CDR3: TGTGCCAGCAGTGAGGGCAGAGGGGGCGAGCAGTACTTC. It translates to CASSEGRGGEQYF.

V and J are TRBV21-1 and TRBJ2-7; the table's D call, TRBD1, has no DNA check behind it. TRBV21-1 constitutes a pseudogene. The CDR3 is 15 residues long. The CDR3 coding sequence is TGTGCCAGCAGCATTTGGGATGGGACAGGGTATGAGCAGTACTTC. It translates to CASSIWDGTGYEQYF.

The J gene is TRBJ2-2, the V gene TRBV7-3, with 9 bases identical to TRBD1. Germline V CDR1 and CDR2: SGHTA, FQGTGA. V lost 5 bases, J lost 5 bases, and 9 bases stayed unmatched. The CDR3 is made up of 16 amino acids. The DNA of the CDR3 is TGTGCCAGCAGCGCCTCCGGGACAGGGCGAACCGGGGAGCTGTTTTTT. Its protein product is CASSASGTGRTGELFF.